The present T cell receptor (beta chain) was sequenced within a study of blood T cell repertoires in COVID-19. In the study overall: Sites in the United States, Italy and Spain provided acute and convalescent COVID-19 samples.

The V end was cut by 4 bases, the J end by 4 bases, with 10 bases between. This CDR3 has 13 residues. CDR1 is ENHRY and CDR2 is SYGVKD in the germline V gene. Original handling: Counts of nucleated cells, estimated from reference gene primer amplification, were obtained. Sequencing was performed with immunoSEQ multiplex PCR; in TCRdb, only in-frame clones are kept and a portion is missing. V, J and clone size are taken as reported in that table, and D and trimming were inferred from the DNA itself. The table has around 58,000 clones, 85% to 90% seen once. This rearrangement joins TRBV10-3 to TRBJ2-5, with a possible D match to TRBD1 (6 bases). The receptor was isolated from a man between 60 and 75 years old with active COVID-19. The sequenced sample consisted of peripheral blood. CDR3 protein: CAISVTGPETQYF. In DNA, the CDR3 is TGTGCCATCAGTGTAACAGGGCCAGAGACCCAGTACTTC.